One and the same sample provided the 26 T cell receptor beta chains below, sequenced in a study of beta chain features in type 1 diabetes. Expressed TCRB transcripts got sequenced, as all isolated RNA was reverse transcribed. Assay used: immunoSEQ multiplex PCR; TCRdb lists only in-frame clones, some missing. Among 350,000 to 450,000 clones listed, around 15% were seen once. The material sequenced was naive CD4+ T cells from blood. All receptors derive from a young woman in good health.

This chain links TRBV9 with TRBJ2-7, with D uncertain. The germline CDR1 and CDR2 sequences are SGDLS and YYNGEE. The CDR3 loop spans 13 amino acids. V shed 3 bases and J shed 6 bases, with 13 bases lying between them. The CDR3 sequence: CASSASPISEQYF. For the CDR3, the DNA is TGTGCCAGCAGCGCGTCGCCCATTAGCGAGCAGTACTTC.

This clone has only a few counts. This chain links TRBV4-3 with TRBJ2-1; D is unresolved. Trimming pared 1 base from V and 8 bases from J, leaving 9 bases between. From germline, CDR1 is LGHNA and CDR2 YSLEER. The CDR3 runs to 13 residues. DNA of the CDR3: TGCGCCAGCAGCCAAGGGCGAGGAGATGAGCAGTTCTTC. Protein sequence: CASSQGRGDEQFF.

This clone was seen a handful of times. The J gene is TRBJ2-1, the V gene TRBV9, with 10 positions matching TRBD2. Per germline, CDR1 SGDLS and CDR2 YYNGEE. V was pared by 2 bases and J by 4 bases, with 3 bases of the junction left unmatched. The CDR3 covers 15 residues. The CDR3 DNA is TGTGCCAGCAGCGTTACGACTAGCGGGTACAATGAGCAGTTCTTC. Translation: CASSVTTSGYNEQFF.

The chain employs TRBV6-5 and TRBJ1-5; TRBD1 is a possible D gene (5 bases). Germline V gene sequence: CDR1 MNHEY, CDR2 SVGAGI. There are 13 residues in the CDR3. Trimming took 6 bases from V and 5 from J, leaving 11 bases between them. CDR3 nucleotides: TGTGCCAGCAGCCGCAGGGCAGATCAGCCCCAGCATTTT. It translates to CASSRRADQPQHF.

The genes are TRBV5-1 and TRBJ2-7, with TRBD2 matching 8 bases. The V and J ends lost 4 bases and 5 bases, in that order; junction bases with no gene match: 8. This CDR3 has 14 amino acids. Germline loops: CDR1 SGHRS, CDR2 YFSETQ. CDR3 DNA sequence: TGCGCCAGCAGCCAGGGACTAGGAGTTAACGAGCAGTACTTC. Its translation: CASSQGLGVNEQYF. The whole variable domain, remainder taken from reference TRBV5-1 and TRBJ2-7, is KAGVTQTPRYLIKTRGQQVTLSCSPISGHRSVSWYQQTPGQGLQFLFEYFSETQRNKGNFPGRFSGRQFSNSRSEMNVSTLELGDSALYLCASSQGLGVNEQYFGPGTRLTVT.

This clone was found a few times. The CDR3 nucleotides read TGCGCCAGCAGTCCAGGGCCTAGCACAGATACGCAGTATTTT. Protein: CASSPGPSTDTQYF. The rearrangement links TRBV5-1 to TRBJ2-3; D possibly corresponds to TRBD1 (5 bases). Per germline, CDR1 SGHRS and CDR2 YFSETQ. Trimming took 5 bases from V and 0 from J, leaving 10 bases between them. This CDR3 comprises 14 residues.

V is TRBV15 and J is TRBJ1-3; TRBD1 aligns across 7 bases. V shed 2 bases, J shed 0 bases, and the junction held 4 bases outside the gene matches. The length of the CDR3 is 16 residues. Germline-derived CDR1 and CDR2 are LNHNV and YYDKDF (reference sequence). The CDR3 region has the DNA TGTGCCACCAGCAGAAGGACAGGTAGCTCTGGAAACACCATATATTTT. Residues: CATSRRTGSSGNTIYF.

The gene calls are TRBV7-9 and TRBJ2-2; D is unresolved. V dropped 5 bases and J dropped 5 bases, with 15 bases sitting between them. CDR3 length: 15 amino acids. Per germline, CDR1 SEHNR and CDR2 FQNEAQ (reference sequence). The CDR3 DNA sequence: TGTGCCAGCAGCAACGGTCTATCGGGTACCGGGGAGCTGTTTTTT. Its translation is CASSNGLSGTGELFF.

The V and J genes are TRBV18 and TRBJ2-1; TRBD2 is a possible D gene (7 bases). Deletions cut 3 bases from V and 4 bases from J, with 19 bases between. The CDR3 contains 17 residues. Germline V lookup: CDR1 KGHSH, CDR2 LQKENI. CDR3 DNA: TGTGCCAGCTCACCTGGGGGGGGGACAAGATTTTACAATGAGCAGTTCTTC. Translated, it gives CASSPGGGTRFYNEQFF.

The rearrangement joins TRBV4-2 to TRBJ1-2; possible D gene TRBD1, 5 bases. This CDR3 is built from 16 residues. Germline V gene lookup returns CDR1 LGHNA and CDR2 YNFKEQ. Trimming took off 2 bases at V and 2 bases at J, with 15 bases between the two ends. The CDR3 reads CASSQNAVTANYGYTF. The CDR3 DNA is TGTGCCAGCAGCCAAAATGCCGTGACAGCAAACTATGGCTACACCTTC.

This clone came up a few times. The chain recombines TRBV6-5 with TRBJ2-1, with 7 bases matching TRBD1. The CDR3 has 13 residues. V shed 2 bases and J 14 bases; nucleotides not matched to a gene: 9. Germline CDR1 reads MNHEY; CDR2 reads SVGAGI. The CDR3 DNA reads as TGTGCCAGCAGTTACGAACCAGACAGGGAGAAGTTCTTC. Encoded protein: CASSYEPDREKFF.

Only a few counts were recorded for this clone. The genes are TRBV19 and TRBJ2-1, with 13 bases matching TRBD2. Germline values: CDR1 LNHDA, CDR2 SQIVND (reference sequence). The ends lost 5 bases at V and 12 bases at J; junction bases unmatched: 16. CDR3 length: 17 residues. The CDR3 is CASSATGTSGTRGGQFF. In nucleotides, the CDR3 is TGTGCCAGTAGTGCGACCGGGACTAGCGGGACCCGCGGAGGGCAGTTCTTC.

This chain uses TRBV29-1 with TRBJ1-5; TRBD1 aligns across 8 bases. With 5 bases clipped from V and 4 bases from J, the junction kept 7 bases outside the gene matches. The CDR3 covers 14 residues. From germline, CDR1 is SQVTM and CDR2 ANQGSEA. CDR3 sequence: CSVSRQGPNQPQHF. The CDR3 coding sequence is TGCAGCGTTAGCCGACAGGGGCCTAATCAGCCCCAGCATTTT. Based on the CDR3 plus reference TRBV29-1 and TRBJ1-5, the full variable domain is SAVISQKPSRDICQRGTSLTIQCQVDSQVTMMFWYRQQPGQSLTLIATANQGSEATYESGFVIDKFPISRPNLTFSTLTVSNMSPEDSSIYLCSVSRQGPNQPQHFGDGTRLSIL.

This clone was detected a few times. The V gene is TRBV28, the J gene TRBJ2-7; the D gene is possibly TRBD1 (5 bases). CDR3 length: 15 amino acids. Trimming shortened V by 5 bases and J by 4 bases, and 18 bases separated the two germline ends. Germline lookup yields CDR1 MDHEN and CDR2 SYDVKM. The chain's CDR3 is CASSGAQGGEYEQYF. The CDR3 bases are TGTGCCAGCAGTGGGGCGCAGGGTGGGGAATACGAGCAGTACTTC.

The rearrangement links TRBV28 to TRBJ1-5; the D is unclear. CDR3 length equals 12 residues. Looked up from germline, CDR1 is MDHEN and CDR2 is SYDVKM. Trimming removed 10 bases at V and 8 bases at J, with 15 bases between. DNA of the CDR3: TGTGCCACCGTAAGAGGTATGAAGCCCCAGCATTTT. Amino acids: CATVRGMKPQHF.

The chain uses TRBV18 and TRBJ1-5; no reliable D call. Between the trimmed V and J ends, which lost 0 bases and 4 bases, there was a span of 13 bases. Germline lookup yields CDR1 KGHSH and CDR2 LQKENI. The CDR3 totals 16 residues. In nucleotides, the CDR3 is TGTGCCAGCTCACCACCGTCACTGAGAGGGAATCAGCCCCAGCATTTT. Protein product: CASSPPSLRGNQPQHF.

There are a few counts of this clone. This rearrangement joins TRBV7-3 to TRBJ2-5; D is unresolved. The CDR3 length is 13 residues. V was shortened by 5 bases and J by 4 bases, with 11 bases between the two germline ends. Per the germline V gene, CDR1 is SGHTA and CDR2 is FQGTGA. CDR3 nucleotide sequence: TGTGCCAGCAGCCCCCCCGGTCGAGAGACCCAGTACTTC. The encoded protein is CASSPPGRETQYF. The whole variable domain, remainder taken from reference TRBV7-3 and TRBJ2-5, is GAGVSQTPSNKVTEKGKYVELRCDPISGHTALYWYRQSLGQGPEFLIYFQGTGAADDSGLPNDRFFAVRPEGSVSTLKIQRTERGDSAVYLCASSPPGRETQYFGPGTRLLVL.

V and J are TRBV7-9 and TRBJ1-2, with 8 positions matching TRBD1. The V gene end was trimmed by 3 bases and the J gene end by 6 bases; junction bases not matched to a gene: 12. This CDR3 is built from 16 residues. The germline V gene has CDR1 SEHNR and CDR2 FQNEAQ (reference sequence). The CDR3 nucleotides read TGTGCCAGCAGCTTCCCCCCAGGGGACAGGCCCAATGGCTACACCTTC. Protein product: CASSFPPGDRPNGYTF.

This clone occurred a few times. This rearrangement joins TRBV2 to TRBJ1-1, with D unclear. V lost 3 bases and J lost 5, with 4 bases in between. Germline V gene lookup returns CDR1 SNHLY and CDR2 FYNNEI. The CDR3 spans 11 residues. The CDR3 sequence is CASSDETEAFF. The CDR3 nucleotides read TGTGCCAGCAGTGATGAGACTGAAGCTTTCTTT.

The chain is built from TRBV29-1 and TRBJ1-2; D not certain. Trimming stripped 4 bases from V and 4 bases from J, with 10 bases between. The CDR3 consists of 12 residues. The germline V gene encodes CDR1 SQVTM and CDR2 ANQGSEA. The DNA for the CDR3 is TGCAGCGTTGCGGGGAGTTTCTATGGCTACACCTTC. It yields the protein CSVAGSFYGYTF.

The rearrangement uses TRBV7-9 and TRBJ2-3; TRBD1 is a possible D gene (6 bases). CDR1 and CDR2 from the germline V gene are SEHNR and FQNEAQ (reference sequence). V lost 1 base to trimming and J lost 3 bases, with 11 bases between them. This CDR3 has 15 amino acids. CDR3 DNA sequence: TGTGCCAGCAGCTTAGGGGTACAGGGAACAGATACGCAGTATTTT. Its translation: CASSLGVQGTDTQYF.

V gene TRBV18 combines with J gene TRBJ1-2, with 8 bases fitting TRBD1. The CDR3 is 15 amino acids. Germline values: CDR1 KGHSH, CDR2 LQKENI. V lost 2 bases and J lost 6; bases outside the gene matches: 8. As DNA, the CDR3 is TGTGCCAGCTCACCAGAGGACAGGGCGGGACATGGCTACACCTTC. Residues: CASSPEDRAGHGYTF.

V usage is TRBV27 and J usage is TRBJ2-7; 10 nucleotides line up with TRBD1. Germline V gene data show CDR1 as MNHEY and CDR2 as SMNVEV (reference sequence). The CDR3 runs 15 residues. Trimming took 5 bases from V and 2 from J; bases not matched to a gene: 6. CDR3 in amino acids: CASSGFGTGAYEQYF. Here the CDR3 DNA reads TGTGCCAGCAGTGGGTTCGGGACAGGGGCCTACGAGCAGTACTTC.

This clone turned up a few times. The CDR3 sequence is CSVELDRDGEAFF. In nucleotides, the CDR3 is TGCAGCGTTGAATTAGACAGGGATGGTGAAGCTTTCTTT. The genes are TRBV29-1 and TRBJ1-1, with 7 bases lining up with TRBD1. The CDR3 totals 13 residues. Germline-derived CDR1 and CDR2 are SQVTM and ANQGSEA. V gave up 2 bases and J gave up 7 bases; unmatched junction bases: 7.

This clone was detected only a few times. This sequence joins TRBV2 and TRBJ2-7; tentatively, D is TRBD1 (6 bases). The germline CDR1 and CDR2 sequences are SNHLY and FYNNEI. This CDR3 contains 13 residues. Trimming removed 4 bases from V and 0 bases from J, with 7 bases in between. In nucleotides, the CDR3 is TGTGCCAGCAGTGTACAGGGCTCCTACGAGCAGTACTTC. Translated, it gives CASSVQGSYEQYF. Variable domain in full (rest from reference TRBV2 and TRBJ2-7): EPEVTQTPSHQVTQMGQEVILRCVPISNHLYFYWYRQILGQKVEFLVSFYNNEISEKSEIFDDQFSVERPDGSNFTLKIRSTKLEDSAMYFCASSVQGSYEQYFGPGTRLTVT.

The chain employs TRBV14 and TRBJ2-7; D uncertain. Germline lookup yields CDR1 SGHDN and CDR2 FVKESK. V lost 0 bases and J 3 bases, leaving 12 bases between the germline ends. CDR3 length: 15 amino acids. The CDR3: CASSQDAPGYYEQYF. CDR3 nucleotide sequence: TGTGCCAGCAGCCAAGATGCCCCGGGTTACTACGAGCAGTACTTC. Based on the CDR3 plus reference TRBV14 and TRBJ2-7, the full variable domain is EAGVTQFPSHSVIEKGQTVTLRCDPISGHDNLYWYRRVMGKEIKFLLHFVKESKQDESGMPNNRFLAERTGGTYSTLKVQPAELEDSGVYFCASSQDAPGYYEQYFGPGTRLTVT.